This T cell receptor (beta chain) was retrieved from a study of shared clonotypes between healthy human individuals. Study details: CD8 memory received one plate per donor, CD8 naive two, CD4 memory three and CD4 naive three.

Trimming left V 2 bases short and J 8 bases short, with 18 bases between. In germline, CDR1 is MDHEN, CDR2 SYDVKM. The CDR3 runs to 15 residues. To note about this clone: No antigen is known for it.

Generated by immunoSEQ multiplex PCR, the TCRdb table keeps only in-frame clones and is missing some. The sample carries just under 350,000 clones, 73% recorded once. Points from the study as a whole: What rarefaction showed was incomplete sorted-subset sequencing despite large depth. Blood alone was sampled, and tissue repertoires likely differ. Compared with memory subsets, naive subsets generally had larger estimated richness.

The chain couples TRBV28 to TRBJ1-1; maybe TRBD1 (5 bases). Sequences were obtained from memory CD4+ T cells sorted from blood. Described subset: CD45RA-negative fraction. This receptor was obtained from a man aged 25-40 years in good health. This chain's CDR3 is CASSLHTTGPPEAFF. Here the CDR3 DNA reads TGTGCCAGCAGTTTACATACTACAGGCCCCCCAGAAGCTTTCTTT.